This is a list of T cell receptor beta chains from one sample in a study of human T cells and chemical hapten exposure. TCRdb reprocessed the RACE reads with MiXCR, giving one entry per CDR3 protein. The table records approximately 49,000 distinct CDR3 sequences, around 9.3% of them present only once. Material: whole blood, obtained in connection with sensitization to the hapten diphenylcyclopropenone (DPC). These receptors were collected from a woman aged 45-60 years with alopecia areata. Some clones in this sample may be carry-over from other donors' samples. Both conserved end residues are part of each CDR3. Fields, in order: CDR3 DNA, CDR3 protein, J gene, clone size, V gene, D gene. D genes are given only for firm matches. A clone size is listed for some rows: how often the clone was seen (once, few, many), or a class if it is expanded.

cdr3_nt: TGTGCCAGCAGCCCGAGAAGAAGCGGGAGATCAAATGAGCAGTTCTTC
cdr3_aa: CASSPRRSGRSNEQFF
j_call: TRBJ2-1
clone_size: medium-sized
v_call: TRBV12-3/TRBV12-4
d_call: TRBD2

cdr3_nt: TGTGCCAGCAGTCTAAGGACAGGCGCTAACTATGGCTACACCTTC
cdr3_aa: CASSLRTGANYGYTF
j_call: TRBJ1-2
clone_size: many
v_call: TRBV12-3/TRBV12-4
d_call: TRBD1

cdr3_nt: TGCAGTGCTAGAACGACTATAGGGGGCGCGGACACCGGGGAGCTGTTTTTT
cdr3_aa: CSARTTIGGADTGELFF
j_call: TRBJ2-2
clone_size: many
v_call: TRBV20-1
d_call: TRBD1

cdr3_nt: TGTGCCTGGAGTGGGGGCCAAAAAAACATTCAGTACTTC
cdr3_aa: CAWSGGQKNIQYF
j_call: TRBJ2-4
clone_size: many
v_call: TRBV30
d_call: NA

cdr3_nt: TGTGCCAGCAGCCTACAGACAGCGCAAAATTCACCCCTCCACTTT
cdr3_aa: CASSLQTAQNSPLHF
j_call: TRBJ1-6
clone_size: few
v_call: TRBV7-2
d_call: NA

cdr3_nt: TGTGCCAGCAGCTTGTCGTGGCCTGGGGAGCAGTACTTC
cdr3_aa: CASSLSWPGEQYF
j_call: TRBJ2-7
clone_size: NA
v_call: TRBV5-4
d_call: NA

cdr3_nt: TGTGCCAGTCGACTAGCGGGAAACACAGATACGCAGTATTTT
cdr3_aa: CASRLAGNTDTQYF
j_call: TRBJ2-3
clone_size: many
v_call: TRBV19
d_call: TRBD2

cdr3_nt: TGTGCCAGCAGTCTTAGCGTAAGCACAGATACGCAGTATTTT
cdr3_aa: CASSLSVSTDTQYF
j_call: TRBJ2-3
clone_size: few
v_call: TRBV28
d_call: NA

cdr3_nt: TGTGCCAGCTCAACATTCGGGGGACTCCAAACAGATACGCAGTATTTT
cdr3_aa: CASSTFGGLQTDTQYF
j_call: TRBJ2-3
clone_size: many
v_call: TRBV18
d_call: NA

cdr3_nt: TGTGCCAGCAGCCAATCGGGGGAGACCCAGTACTTC
cdr3_aa: CASSQSGETQYF
j_call: TRBJ2-5
clone_size: few
v_call: TRBV3-1
d_call: NA

cdr3_nt: TGTGCCAGCTCACCGCGGGCCGGGACCATCAGCTACGAGCAGTACTTC
cdr3_aa: CASSPRAGTISYEQYF
j_call: TRBJ2-7
clone_size: NA
v_call: TRBV18
d_call: NA

cdr3_nt: TGTGCCAGCAGTTACAAAGTCGGCGCCCCGAACTATGGCTACACCTTC
cdr3_aa: CASSYKVGAPNYGYTF
j_call: TRBJ1-2
clone_size: many
v_call: TRBV6-6
d_call: NA

cdr3_nt: TGTGCCACGACTAAAGACCTTTCCCCCAATGAGCAGTTCTTC
cdr3_aa: CATTKDLSPNEQFF
j_call: TRBJ2-1
clone_size: many
v_call: TRBV7-6
d_call: NA

cdr3_nt: TGTGCCAGCAGCTTAGGGCCCAACAAGCAAGAGACCCAGTACTTC
cdr3_aa: CASSLGPNKQETQYF
j_call: TRBJ2-5
clone_size: NA
v_call: TRBV11-3
d_call: NA

cdr3_nt: TGCAGTGCTAACAGTCCCCAGGGGAGTGACATTCAGTACTTC
cdr3_aa: CSANSPQGSDIQYF
j_call: TRBJ2-4
clone_size: NA
v_call: TRBV20-1
d_call: NA

cdr3_nt: TGTGCCAGCAGCGCAGGGGGCGAGGCCGGGGAGCTGTTTTTT
cdr3_aa: CASSAGGEAGELFF
j_call: TRBJ2-2
clone_size: NA
v_call: TRBV6-4
d_call: TRBD1

cdr3_nt: TGTGCCAGCAGCTTTCAAGCCGGGACAGACACTGAAGCTTTCTTT
cdr3_aa: CASSFQAGTDTEAFF
j_call: TRBJ1-1
clone_size: NA
v_call: TRBV7-2
d_call: TRBD1

cdr3_nt: TGCAGTGCCGCTTGGCAAGATGGAAACACCATATATTTT
cdr3_aa: CSAAWQDGNTIYF
j_call: TRBJ1-3
clone_size: many
v_call: TRBV20-1
d_call: NA

cdr3_nt: TGTGCCAGCAGTCGGACAGGGTCGGGCTATGGCTACACCTTC
cdr3_aa: CASSRTGSGYGYTF
j_call: TRBJ1-2
clone_size: NA
v_call: TRBV12-3/TRBV12-4
d_call: TRBD1

cdr3_nt: TGTGCCAGCAGTGAGGGGGGCTTGTCACCCCTCCACTTT
cdr3_aa: CASSEGGLSPLHF
j_call: TRBJ1-6
clone_size: many
v_call: TRBV25-1
d_call: NA

cdr3_nt: TGTGCCAGCAGACGACTAGCGGGATCTAGCACAGATACGCAGTATTTT
cdr3_aa: CASRRLAGSSTDTQYF
j_call: TRBJ2-3
clone_size: many
v_call: TRBV2
d_call: TRBD2

cdr3_nt: TGTGCCAGCAGCCCGACAGGGCACGGGGAGCTGTTTTTT
cdr3_aa: CASSPTGHGELFF
j_call: TRBJ2-2
clone_size: many
v_call: TRBV7-2
d_call: TRBD1